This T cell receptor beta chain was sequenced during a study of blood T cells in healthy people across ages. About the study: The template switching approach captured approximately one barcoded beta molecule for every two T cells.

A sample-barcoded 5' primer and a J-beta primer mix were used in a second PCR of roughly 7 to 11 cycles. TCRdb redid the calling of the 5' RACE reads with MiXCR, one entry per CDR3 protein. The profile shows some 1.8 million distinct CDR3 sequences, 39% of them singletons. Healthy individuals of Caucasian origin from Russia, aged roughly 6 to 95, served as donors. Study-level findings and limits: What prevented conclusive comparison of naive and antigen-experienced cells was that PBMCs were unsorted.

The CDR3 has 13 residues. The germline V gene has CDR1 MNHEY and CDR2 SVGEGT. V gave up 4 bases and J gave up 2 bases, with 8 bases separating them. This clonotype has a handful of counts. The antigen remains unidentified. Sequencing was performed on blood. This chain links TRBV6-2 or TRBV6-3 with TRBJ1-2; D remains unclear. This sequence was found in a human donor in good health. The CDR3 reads CASSLQQNYGYTF. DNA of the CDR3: TGTGCCAGCAGTTTGCAACAAAACTATGGCTACACCTTC.